The 22 T cell receptor beta chains listed next were all sequenced from one sample in a study of shared clonotypes between healthy human individuals. The naive CD8 subset, CD45RO-negative cells positively selected for CCR7, excluded terminally differentiated effector memory CD45RA+ cells. The data were produced by immunoSEQ multiplex PCR, yet TCRdb's version contains in-frame clones alone and is incomplete. The sample consists of around 1,900,000 clones, 90% to 95% of them appearing once. The source material was naive CD8+ T cells from PBMCs. Source of these receptors: a man between 18 and 35 years old in good health. Some clones in this sample may be carry-over from other donors' samples.

The gene calls are TRBV30 and TRBJ2-2; D is uncertain. V dropped 0 bases and J dropped 4 bases, with 12 bases sitting between them. The CDR3 spans 15 residues. Per the germline V gene, CDR1 is GTSNPN and CDR2 is SVGIG (reference sequence). The CDR3 reads CAWSVKGTGTGELFF. In nucleotides, the CDR3 is TGTGCCTGGAGTGTAAAGGGTACCGGCACCGGGGAGCTGTTTTTT.

CDR3 in amino acids: CASSLGQTINYGYTF. As DNA, the CDR3 is TGTGCCAGCAGCTTGGGACAGACTATTAACTATGGCTACACCTTC. This sequence joins TRBV5-4 and TRBJ1-2, with D maybe TRBD1 (5 bases). V was shortened by 0 bases and J by 1 base, with 10 bases between the two germline ends. Germline V CDR1 and CDR2: SGHNT, YYREEE (reference sequence). The CDR3 has 15 residues. The whole variable domain, filled in from reference TRBV5-4 and TRBJ1-2, reads ETGVTQSPTHLIKTRGQQVTLRCSSQSGHNTVSWYQQALGQGPQFIFQYYREEENGRGNFPPRFSGLQFPNYSSELNVNALELDDSALYLCASSLGQTINYGYTFGSGTRLTVV.

The CDR3 DNA follows: TGCGCCAGCAGGAAGGGACTAGCGGGAGTTCGCGACGAGCAGTACTTC. This translates into CASRKGLAGVRDEQYF. The chain uses TRBV10-2 and TRBJ2-7, with TRBD2 identical over 14 bases. The CDR3 sequence is 16 residues long. Germline CDR1 reads WSHSY; CDR2 reads SAAADI. V was clipped by 6 bases and J by 5 bases; unmatched bases: 9.

This chain links TRBV18 with TRBJ2-1; D gene ambiguous. Trimming shortened V by 2 bases and J by 0 bases, and 8 bases separated the two germline ends. The CDR3 is made up of 15 amino acids. From germline, CDR1 is KGHSH and CDR2 LQKENI. CDR3 sequence reads: CASSPARSSYNEQFF. CDR3 nucleotide sequence: TGTGCCAGCTCACCAGCTCGGAGCTCCTACAATGAGCAGTTCTTC.

The chain has TRBV4-1 and TRBJ2-1; D not certain. Germline loops: CDR1 MGHRA, CDR2 YSYEKL. Trimming took 3 bases from V and 5 from J, leaving 5 bases between them. The CDR3 is made up of 12 amino acids. In DNA form, the CDR3 reads TGCGCCAGCAGCCATTACGACAATGAGCAGTTCTTC. This codes for CASSHYDNEQFF.

The chain has TRBV5-5 and TRBJ2-7; no definite D call. Germline V gives CDR1 SGHKS, CDR2 YYEKEE (reference sequence). This CDR3 is built from 12 residues. Trimming took off 4 bases at V and 5 bases at J, with 10 bases between the two ends. The CDR3 DNA is TGTGCCAGCAGCCACGGGCCGAACGAGCAGTACTTC. Translated: CASSHGPNEQYF.

The chain uses TRBV30 and TRBJ2-3, with D uncertain. Germline V gives CDR1 GTSNPN, CDR2 SVGIG (reference sequence). The CDR3 is 13 amino acids. V was clipped by 2 bases and J by 3 bases, with 9 bases between them. CDR3 DNA: TGTGCCTGGAGTCTGGGGTCAACAGATACGCAGTATTTT. It yields the protein CAWSLGSTDTQYF.

V and J are TRBV6-5 and TRBJ1-5; D remains unclear. Looked up from germline, CDR1 is MNHEY and CDR2 is SVGAGI. The CDR3 loop spans 13 amino acids. With 5 bases removed from V and 7 bases from J, the gap between germline ends came to 12 bases. The DNA of the CDR3 is TGTGCCAGCAGTCTACGCAAAGGGCAGCCCCAGCATTTT. Translation gives CASSLRKGQPQHF.

The chain has TRBV5-1 and TRBJ2-1, with D possibly TRBD1 on 5 matching bases. Germline CDR1 reads SGHRS; CDR2 reads YFSETQ. The germline V and J ends were trimmed by 4 bases and 4 bases, with 15 bases remaining between them. This CDR3 region has 15 residues. The CDR3 DNA reads TGCGCCAGCAGCATCGACAGCGATCCGTACAATGAGCAGTTCTTC. Encoded protein: CASSIDSDPYNEQFF.

The J gene is TRBJ1-2, the V gene TRBV27; no clear D gene. V was cut by 2 bases and J by 0 bases, with 7 bases left in between. Germline CDR1 and CDR2: MNHEY and SMNVEV (reference sequence). This CDR3 comprises 14 residues. The DNA of the CDR3 is TGTGCCAGCAGTTTAATCGGAGCTAACTATGGCTACACCTTC. It encodes CASSLIGANYGYTF.

The chain has TRBV4-3 and TRBJ2-3, with a weak D call TRBD1 (5 bases). The CDR3 is made up of 16 amino acids. The V gene lost 0 bases and the J gene lost 6 bases, with 16 bases spanning the gap. The germline CDR1 and CDR2 sequences are LGHNA and YSLEER. Here the CDR3 DNA reads TGCGCCAGCAGCCAAGAGGGGCCGGTCCTGGAGGATACGCAGTATTTT. This sequence encodes CASSQEGPVLEDTQYF.

V and J are TRBV9 and TRBJ2-2; 8 bases are shared with TRBD2. The CDR3 runs to 16 residues. CDR1 is SGDLS, CDR2 YYNGEE, per germline. Trimming cost V 2 bases and J 9 bases; bases outside gene matches: 12. Written as DNA, the CDR3 is TGTGCCAGCAGCGTGCCCCGGGGGGGCAATGGGAGGGAGCTGTTTTTT. This encodes CASSVPRGGNGRELFF. Full variable domain (missing parts from reference TRBV9 and TRBJ2-2): DSGVTQTPKHLITATGQRVTLRCSPRSGDLSVYWYQQSLDQGLQFLIQYYNGEERAKGNILERFSAQQFPDLHSELNLSSLELGDSALYFCASSVPRGGNGRELFFGEGSRLTVL.

The V and J genes are TRBV11-2 and TRBJ1-2, with D unclear. Germline CDR1 reads SGHAT; CDR2 reads FQNNGV. V was cut by 5 bases and J by 0 bases, with 7 bases left in between. The CDR3 covers 13 residues. CDR3 coding DNA: TGTGCCAGCAGCGAAGATACTAACTATGGCTACACCTTC. It codes for CASSEDTNYGYTF.

The V gene is TRBV7-6, the J gene TRBJ1-3, with unresolved D. Germline loops: CDR1 SGHVS, CDR2 FNYEAQ. V was clipped by 1 base and J by 3 bases, with 1 base between them. CDR3 length: 12 residues. DNA for the CDR3: TGTGCCAGCAGCTTAGGTGGAAACACCATATATTTT. As protein: CASSLGGNTIYF.

This chain links TRBV6-1 with TRBJ2-2, with D perhaps TRBD1 or TRBD2 (5 bases each). CDR1 and CDR2 (germline): MNHNS, SASEGT. This CDR3 is 14 amino acids long. Trimming left V 5 bases short and J 5 bases short, with 12 bases between. CDR3 loop: CASSTGTFTGELFF. CDR3 coding DNA: TGTGCCAGCAGTACCGGGACCTTTACCGGGGAGCTGTTTTTT.

The chain couples TRBV27 to TRBJ2-4; TRBD1 matches 9 bases. Germline V gene data show CDR1 as MNHEY and CDR2 as SMNVEV (reference sequence). This CDR3 has 18 residues. J gave up 2 bases and V 3 bases, and 11 bases lay outside the gene matches. DNA for the CDR3: TGTGCCAGCAGTTTGTCACCCGGGACAGGGAGCACCAAAAACATTCAGTACTTC. Its protein product is CASSLSPGTGSTKNIQYF.

The V gene is TRBV2, the J gene TRBJ2-7; TRBD1 agrees at 8 bases. There are 18 residues in the CDR3. J lost 6 bases, V lost 3 bases, and 19 bases had no gene match. Germline V CDR1 and CDR2: SNHLY, FYNNEI. The DNA of the CDR3 is TGTGCCAGCAGTGACCCCAGGGTGTTGACAGGGGACCACATCGAGCAGTACTTC. This codes for CASSDPRVLTGDHIEQYF.

This clone was recorded a few times. The V call is TRBV30, the J call TRBJ2-7; TRBD1 or TRBD2 may be the D gene (5 bases each). The length of the CDR3 is 14 residues. Germline CDR1 is GTSNPN and CDR2 is SVGIG (reference sequence). The ends were cut back, 0 bases at V and 2 bases at J, with 11 bases in the middle. CDR3 sequence: CAWSVGGAAYEQYF. CDR3 bases: TGTGCCTGGAGTGTTGGGGGAGCCGCCTACGAGCAGTACTTC.

Here the CDR3 reads CASSLGFGGPHTEAFF. The CDR3 DNA reads as TGTGCCAGCAGCTTAGGGTTTGGGGGGCCACACACTGAAGCTTTCTTT. This chain connects TRBV11-2 to TRBJ1-1; possibly TRBD1 for D (6 bases). The CDR3 length is 16 residues. The V gene lost 1 base and the J gene lost 3 bases, with 15 bases spanning the gap. Germline loops: CDR1 SGHAT, CDR2 FQNNGV.

The rearrangement joins TRBV9 to TRBJ2-1; 7 positions agree with TRBD2. Germline loops: CDR1 SGDLS, CDR2 YYNGEE. J was trimmed by 4 bases and V by 3 bases; bases with no gene match: 4. CDR3 length: 14 residues. Written as DNA, the CDR3 is TGTGCCAGCAGCGGCAGCGGGATATACAATGAGCAGTTCTTC. Protein: CASSGSGIYNEQFF.

The chain has TRBV7-9 and TRBJ1-4; D call uncertain. CDR3 size: 14 residues. Trimming removed 5 bases from V and 11 bases from J, with 18 bases in between. The germline gives CDR1 SEHNR, CDR2 FQNEAQ (reference sequence). The CDR3 coding sequence is TGTGCCAGCAGCCCGGCGGAAGGCGGATATAAACTGTTTTTT. Amino acids: CASSPAEGGYKLFF.

The V gene is TRBV4-1, the J gene TRBJ2-1, with 11 bases that match TRBD2. The CDR3 is 15 residues long. With 1 base clipped from V and 12 bases from J, the junction kept 8 bases outside the gene matches. Germline V gene sequence: CDR1 MGHRA, CDR2 YSYEKL. Written as DNA, the CDR3 is TGCGCCAGCAGCCAAGTGGGACTAGCGGAGGCGGGGCAGTTCTTC. Its protein is CASSQVGLAEAGQFF.